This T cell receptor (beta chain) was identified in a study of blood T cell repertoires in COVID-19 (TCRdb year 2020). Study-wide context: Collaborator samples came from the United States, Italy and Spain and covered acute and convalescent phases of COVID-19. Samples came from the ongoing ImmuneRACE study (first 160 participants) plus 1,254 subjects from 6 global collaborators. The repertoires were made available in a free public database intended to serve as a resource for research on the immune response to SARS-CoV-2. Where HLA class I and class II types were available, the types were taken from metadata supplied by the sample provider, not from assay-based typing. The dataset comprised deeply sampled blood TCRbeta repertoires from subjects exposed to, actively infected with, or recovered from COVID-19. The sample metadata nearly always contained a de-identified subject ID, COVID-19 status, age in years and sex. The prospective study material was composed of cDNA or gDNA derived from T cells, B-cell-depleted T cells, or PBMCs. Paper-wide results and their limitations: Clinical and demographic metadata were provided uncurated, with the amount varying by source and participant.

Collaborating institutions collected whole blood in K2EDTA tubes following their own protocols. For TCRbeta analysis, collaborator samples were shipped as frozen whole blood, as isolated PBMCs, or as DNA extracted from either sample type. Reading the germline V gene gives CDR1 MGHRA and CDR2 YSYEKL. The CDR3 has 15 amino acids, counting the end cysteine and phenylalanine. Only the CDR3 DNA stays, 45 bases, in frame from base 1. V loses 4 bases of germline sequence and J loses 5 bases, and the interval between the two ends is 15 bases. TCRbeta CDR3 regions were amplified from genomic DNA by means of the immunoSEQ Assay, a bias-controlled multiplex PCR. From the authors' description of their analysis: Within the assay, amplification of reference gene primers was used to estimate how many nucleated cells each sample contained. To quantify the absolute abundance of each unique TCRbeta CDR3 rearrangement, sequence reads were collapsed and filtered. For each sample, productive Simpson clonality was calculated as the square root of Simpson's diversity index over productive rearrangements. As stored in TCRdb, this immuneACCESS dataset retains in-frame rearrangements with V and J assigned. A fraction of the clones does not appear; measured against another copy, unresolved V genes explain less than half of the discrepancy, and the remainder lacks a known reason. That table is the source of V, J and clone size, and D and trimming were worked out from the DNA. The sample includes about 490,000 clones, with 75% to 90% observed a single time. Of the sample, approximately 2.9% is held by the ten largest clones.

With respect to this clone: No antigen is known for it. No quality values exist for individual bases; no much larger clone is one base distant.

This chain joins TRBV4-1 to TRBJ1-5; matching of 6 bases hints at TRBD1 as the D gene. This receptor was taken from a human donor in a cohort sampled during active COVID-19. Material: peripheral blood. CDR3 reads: CASSRTQGGDQPQHF. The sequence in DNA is TGCGCCAGCAGCCGGACACAGGGAGGGGATCAGCCCCAGCATTTT.